This T cell receptor (beta chain) was retrieved from a study of PD-L1 blockade in urothelial cancer. As for the study in general: Male patients with bladder-origin urothelial cancer numbered twenty-five of 29. Samples came from 3 weeks, at the second dose, and 6 weeks into treatment. Whole-study results and caveats: Durable-benefit cases showed more tumor-associated blood clone expansion at 3 weeks.

The CDR3 contains 14 residues. Germline V gives CDR1 SGHTA, CDR2 FQGTGA. V lost 5 bases, J lost 2 bases, and 12 bases lay in between. The data were produced by immunoSEQ multiplex PCR, yet TCRdb's version contains in-frame clones alone and is incomplete. Among some 79,000 clones listed, 82% were seen once. Details on this clone: Its antigen is unknown. Different DNA sequences within this sample yield the same CDR3.

The receptor comes from a man between 65 and 85 years old with urothelial cancer. The source material was PBMCs, sampled around atezolizumab (anti-PD-L1) treatment. The chain combines TRBV7-3 with TRBJ2-5; tentative D call: TRBD2 (5 bases). The CDR3 DNA sequence: TGTGCCAGCAGCCCTACCGGGATTCAAGAGACCCAGTACTTC. This translates into CASSPTGIQETQYF.